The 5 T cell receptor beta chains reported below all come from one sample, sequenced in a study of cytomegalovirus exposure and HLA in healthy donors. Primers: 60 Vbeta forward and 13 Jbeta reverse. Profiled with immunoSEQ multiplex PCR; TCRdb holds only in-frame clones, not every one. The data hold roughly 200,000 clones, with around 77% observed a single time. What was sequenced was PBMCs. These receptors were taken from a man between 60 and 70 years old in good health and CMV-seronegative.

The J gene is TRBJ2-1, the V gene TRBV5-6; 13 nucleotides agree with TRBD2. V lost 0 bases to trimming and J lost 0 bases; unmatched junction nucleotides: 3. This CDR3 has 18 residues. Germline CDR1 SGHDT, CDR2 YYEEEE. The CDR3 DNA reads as TGTGCCAGCAGCTTGGGACTAGCGGGGGGCTTCTCCTACAATGAGCAGTTCTTC. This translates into CASSLGLAGGFSYNEQFF.

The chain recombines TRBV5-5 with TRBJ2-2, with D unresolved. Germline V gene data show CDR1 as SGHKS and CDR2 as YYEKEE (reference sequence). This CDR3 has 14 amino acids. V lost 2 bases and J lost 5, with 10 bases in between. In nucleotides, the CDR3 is TGTGCCAGCAGCTTATGGAGTTCTACCGGGGAGCTGTTTTTT. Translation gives CASSLWSSTGELFF.

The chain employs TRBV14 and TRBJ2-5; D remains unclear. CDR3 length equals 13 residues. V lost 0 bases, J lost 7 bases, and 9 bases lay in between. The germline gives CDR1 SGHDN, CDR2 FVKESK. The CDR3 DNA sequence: TGTGCCAGCAGCCAAGATGCCCGAGGGACCCAGTACTTC. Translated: CASSQDARGTQYF. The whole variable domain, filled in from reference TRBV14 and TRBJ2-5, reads EAGVTQFPSHSVIEKGQTVTLRCDPISGHDNLYWYRRVMGKEIKFLLHFVKESKQDESGMPNNRFLAERTGGTYSTLKVQPAELEDSGVYFCASSQDARGTQYFGPGTRLLVL.

CDR3: CASSRGVGTSAYNEQFF. CDR3 nucleotides: TGTGCCAGCAGCCGAGGAGTCGGGACTAGCGCCTACAATGAGCAGTTCTTC. The V and J genes are TRBV11-2 and TRBJ2-1; 10 nucleotides align to TRBD2. V was pared by 5 bases and J by 2 bases, with 9 bases of the junction left unmatched. Germline V gene data show CDR1 as SGHAT and CDR2 as FQNNGV. This CDR3 comprises 17 residues.

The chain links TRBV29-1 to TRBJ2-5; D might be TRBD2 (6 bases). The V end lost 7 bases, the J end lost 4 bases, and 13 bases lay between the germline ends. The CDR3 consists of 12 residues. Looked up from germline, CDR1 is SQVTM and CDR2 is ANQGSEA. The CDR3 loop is CSGGDLRETQYF. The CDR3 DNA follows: TGCAGCGGGGGGGACCTCCGAGAGACCCAGTACTTC.